The 20 T cell receptor beta chains below all came from one sample that was sequenced in a study of T cell changes during pregnancy in multiple sclerosis. Sequencing used immunoSEQ multiplex PCR; TCRdb keeps in-frame clones, though not all of them. The sample yields roughly 40,000 clones, approximately 92% seen once. The starting material was CD4+ T cells from peripheral blood mononuclear cells, obtained in the second trimester of pregnancy. These receptors were taken from a female donor in good health, enrolled as a control in a pregnancy study.

CDR3 DNA sequence: TGTGCCAGCAGCCCGAGGAGGGAAATGGGATCCTACAATGAGCAGTTCTTC. Its protein product is CASSPRREMGSYNEQFF. This sequence joins TRBV7-8 and TRBJ2-1, with a possible D match to TRBD2 (6 bases). The germline V gene has CDR1 SGHVS and CDR2 FQNEAQ. The CDR3 has 17 residues. V gave up 5 bases and J gave up 1 base, with 18 bases separating them.

The rearrangement joins TRBV18 to TRBJ2-7; D gene unclear. This CDR3 spans 13 amino acids. V shed 2 bases and J shed 2 bases, with 7 bases lying between them. Germline V gives CDR1 KGHSH, CDR2 LQKENI. CDR3: CASSPGQTYEQYF. The DNA for the CDR3 is TGTGCCAGCTCACCAGGGCAGACCTACGAGCAGTACTTC.

The V gene is TRBV30, the J gene TRBJ2-2; 7 nucleotides match TRBD1. The CDR3 totals 15 residues. CDR1 and CDR2 (germline): GTSNPN, SVGIG (reference sequence). Trimming removed 2 bases from V and 6 bases from J; junction bases left unmatched: 9. CDR3 DNA sequence: TGTGCCTGGAGTCCCGTGGGGCAGGGGGCCGGGGAGCTGTTTTTT. Encoded protein: CAWSPVGQGAGELFF.

The chain has TRBV5-6 and TRBJ2-5, with D unresolved. V dropped 2 bases and J dropped 7 bases, with 12 bases sitting between them. Germline-derived CDR1 and CDR2 are SGHDT and YYEEEE. This CDR3 is built from 13 residues. The CDR3 bases are TGTGCCAGCAGCTTTGGGCTCGCCATGACCCAGTACTTC. Protein: CASSFGLAMTQYF.

This rearrangement joins TRBV28 to TRBJ2-4; D possibly corresponds to TRBD2 (6 bases). Germline-derived CDR1 and CDR2 are MDHEN and SYDVKM. The CDR3 extends over 15 amino acids. Trimming pared 6 bases from V and 2 bases from J, leaving 14 bases between. CDR3 loop: CASRKGLLTKNIQYF. The CDR3 DNA sequence: TGTGCCAGCAGAAAGGGACTCCTAACCAAAAACATTCAGTACTTC.

The V gene is TRBV19, the J gene TRBJ1-5; D gene ambiguous. The CDR3 runs to 14 residues. Trimming took 6 bases from V and 3 from J, leaving 12 bases between them. Germline lookup yields CDR1 LNHDA and CDR2 SQIVND (reference sequence). The CDR3 here is CASSWSGNNQPQHF. In DNA, the CDR3 is TGTGCCAGTAGCTGGAGCGGTAACAATCAGCCCCAGCATTTT.

The rearrangement uses TRBV7-9 and TRBJ1-6, with 7 bases lining up with TRBD1. V gave up 5 bases and J gave up 8 bases; unmatched junction bases: 9. CDR3 length: 15 amino acids. Germline CDR1 SEHNR, CDR2 FQNEAQ (reference sequence). In nucleotides, the CDR3 is TGTGCCAGCAGCCCTGGGACAGCGATGGATTCACCCCTCCACTTT. This gives the protein CASSPGTAMDSPLHF.

The sample holds a few counts of this clone. V is TRBV6-5 and J is TRBJ1-1; 7 positions agree with TRBD1. CDR1 is MNHEY and CDR2 is SVGAGI in the germline V gene. The J segment lost 1 base and the V segment lost 5 bases, leaving 4 bases of the junction unmatched. The CDR3 is 14 amino acids. CDR3 loop: CASSGRQGNTEAFF. As DNA, the CDR3 is TGTGCCAGCAGTGGGAGACAGGGGAACACTGAAGCTTTCTTT.

The rearrangement joins TRBV2 to TRBJ2-2, with a tentative D call TRBD2 (6 bases). Looked up from germline, CDR1 is SNHLY and CDR2 is FYNNEI. V was pared by 3 bases and J by 3 bases, with 11 bases between. This CDR3 is 15 amino acids long. CDR3 residues: CASSESGVDTGELFF. CDR3 DNA: TGTGCCAGCAGTGAGTCGGGGGTCGACACCGGGGAGCTGTTTTTT.

V is TRBV7-8 and J is TRBJ2-6; no clear D. This CDR3 is 14 amino acids long. Per the germline V gene, CDR1 is SGHVS and CDR2 is FQNEAQ. Trimming shortened V by 4 bases and J by 0 bases, and 4 bases separated the two germline ends. The CDR3 region has the DNA TGTGCCAGCAGCTCAGACTCTGGGGCCAACGTCCTGACTTTC. Amino acids: CASSSDSGANVLTF.

This clone occurred a few times. The chain carries TRBV4-2 and TRBJ1-1; 7 positions agree with TRBD1. Germline V gene lookup returns CDR1 LGHNA and CDR2 YNFKEQ. With V trimmed by 0 bases and J by 8 bases, 12 bases remained unmatched. CDR3 size: 16 residues. CDR3 sequence: CASSQDLGGGGLEAFF. Written as DNA, the CDR3 is TGTGCCAGCAGCCAAGATCTAGGCGGAGGGGGCCTAGAAGCTTTCTTT.

This clone was observed a single time. The chain recombines TRBV28 with TRBJ2-2; D remains unclear. Germline V CDR1 and CDR2: MDHEN, SYDVKM. This CDR3 is built from 14 residues. V lost 10 bases and J lost 1, with 13 bases in between. The CDR3 nucleotides are TGTGCCACCCGAAGTGGCCAGAACACCGGGGAGCTGTTTTTT. This codes for CATRSGQNTGELFF.

The rearrangement uses TRBV28 and TRBJ1-2, with D tentatively TRBD1 (6 bases). Trimming left V 4 bases short and J 0 bases short, with 12 bases between. Germline CDR1 is MDHEN and CDR2 is SYDVKM. This CDR3 contains 15 residues. CDR3 protein: CASSSGGLANYGYTF. CDR3 DNA: TGTGCCAGCAGTTCGGGGGGGCTCGCTAACTATGGCTACACCTTC.

V and J are TRBV6-1 and TRBJ2-5, with 7 bases aligning to TRBD2. The CDR3 loop spans 15 amino acids. The germline V gene encodes CDR1 MNHNS and CDR2 SASEGT. The ends lost 10 bases at V and 2 bases at J; junction bases unmatched: 13. CDR3 in DNA: TGTGCCAATGCCCCCTTCGGGGGACTACAAGAGACCCAGTACTTC. Protein product: CANAPFGGLQETQYF.

This chain joins TRBV25-1 and TRBJ2-7; 8 bases match TRBD2. CDR1 and CDR2 (germline): MGHDK, SYGVNS. V lost 6 bases and J lost 0; bases outside the gene matches: 1. This CDR3 spans 13 amino acids. As DNA, the CDR3 is TGTGCCAGCAGGCGGGGGGCCTCCTACGAGCAGTACTTC. Translating it yields CASRRGASYEQYF.

The gene calls are TRBV7-9 and TRBJ2-1; D is perhaps TRBD2 (5 bases). V lost 5 bases and J 9 bases, leaving 14 bases between the germline ends. This CDR3 region has 13 residues. Germline assignment: CDR1 SEHNR and CDR2 FQNEAQ (reference sequence). CDR3 DNA sequence: TGTGCCAGCAGCCAACACTTAGCGATTGAGCAGTTCTTC. Translation gives CASSQHLAIEQFF.

The J gene is TRBJ2-1, the V gene TRBV11-3, with TRBD2 matching 7 bases. The germline gives CDR1 SGHNT, CDR2 YENEEA. V lost 5 bases to trimming and J lost 5 bases; unmatched junction nucleotides: 6. The CDR3 covers 14 residues. Here the CDR3 reads CASSPPAGDNEQFF. CDR3 coding DNA: TGTGCCAGCAGCCCACCCGCGGGGGACAATGAGCAGTTCTTC.

The rearrangement uses TRBV12-2 and TRBJ2-3; the DNA was not used to check the table's D call, TRBD2. TRBV12-2 is a documented pseudogene. This CDR3 spans 14 amino acids. The CDR3: CAKGVSNSTDTQYF. CDR3 bases: TGTGCAAAAGGAGTCTCTAATAGCACAGATACGCAGTATTTT.

This clone was found a few times. The chain has TRBV2 and TRBJ2-1; D possibly corresponds to TRBD2 (6 bases). Trimming pared 8 bases from V and 2 bases from J, leaving 16 bases between. CDR1 and CDR2 from the germline V gene are SNHLY and FYNNEI. This CDR3 comprises 15 residues. The CDR3 sequence is CASGGLGGAYNEQFF. In DNA, the CDR3 is TGTGCCAGCGGGGGACTGGGCGGGGCCTACAATGAGCAGTTCTTC. The whole variable domain, filled in from reference TRBV2 and TRBJ2-1, reads EPEVTQTPSHQVTQMGQEVILRCVPISNHLYFYWYRQILGQKVEFLVSFYNNEISEKSEIFDDQFSVERPDGSNFTLKIRSTKLEDSAMYFCASGGLGGAYNEQFFGPGTRLTVL.

This clone was seen only once. The chain carries TRBV5-4 and TRBJ1-2; TRBD1 is a possible D gene (6 bases). The CDR3 runs 12 residues. CDR1 and CDR2 (germline): SGHNT, YYREEE (reference sequence). Trimming stripped 5 bases from V and 4 bases from J, with 9 bases between. In DNA form, the CDR3 reads TGTGCCAGCAGATCAGGGGTCTATGGCTACACCTTC. It specifies CASRSGVYGYTF.